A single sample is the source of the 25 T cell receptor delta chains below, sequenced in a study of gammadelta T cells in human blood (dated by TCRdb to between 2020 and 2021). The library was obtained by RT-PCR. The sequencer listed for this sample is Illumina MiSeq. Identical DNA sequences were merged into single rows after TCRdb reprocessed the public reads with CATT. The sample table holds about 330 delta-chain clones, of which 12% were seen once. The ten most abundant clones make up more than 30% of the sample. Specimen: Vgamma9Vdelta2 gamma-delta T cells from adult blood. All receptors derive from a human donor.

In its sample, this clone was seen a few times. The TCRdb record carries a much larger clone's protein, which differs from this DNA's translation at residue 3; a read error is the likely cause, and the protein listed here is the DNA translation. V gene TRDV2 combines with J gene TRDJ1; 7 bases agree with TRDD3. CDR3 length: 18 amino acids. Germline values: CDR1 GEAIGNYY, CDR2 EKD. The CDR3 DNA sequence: TGTGCCCGTGACACCCTCGAAAAAATACTGGGGTACACCGATAAACTCATCTTT. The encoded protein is CARDTLEKILGYTDKLIF.

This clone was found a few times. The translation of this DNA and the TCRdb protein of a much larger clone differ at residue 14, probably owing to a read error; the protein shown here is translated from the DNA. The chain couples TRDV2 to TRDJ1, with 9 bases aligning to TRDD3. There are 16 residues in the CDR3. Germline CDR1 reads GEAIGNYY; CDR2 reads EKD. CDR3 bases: TGTGCCTGTGACACCTTACTGGGGGACCACACCGATAAACACATCTTT. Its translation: CACDTLLGDHTDKHIF.

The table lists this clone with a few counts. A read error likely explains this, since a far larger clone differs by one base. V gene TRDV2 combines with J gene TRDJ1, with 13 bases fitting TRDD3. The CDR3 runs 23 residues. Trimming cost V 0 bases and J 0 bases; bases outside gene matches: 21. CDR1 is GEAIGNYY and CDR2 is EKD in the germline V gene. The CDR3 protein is CACDTVLTPLLGDTGANTDKLIF. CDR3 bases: TGTGCCTGTGACACCGTCCTTACGCCCTTACTGGGGGATACGGGGGCCAACACCGATAAACTCATCTTT.

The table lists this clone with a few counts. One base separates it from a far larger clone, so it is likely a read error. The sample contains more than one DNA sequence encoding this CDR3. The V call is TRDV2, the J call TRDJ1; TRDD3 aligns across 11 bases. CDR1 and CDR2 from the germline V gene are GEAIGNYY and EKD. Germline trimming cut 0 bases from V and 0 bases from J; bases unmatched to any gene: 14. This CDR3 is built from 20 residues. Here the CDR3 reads CACDTVTGGYGIPYTDKLIF. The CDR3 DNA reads TGTGCCTGTGACACCGTTACTGGGGGATATGGAATCCCGTACACCGATAAACTCATCTTT.

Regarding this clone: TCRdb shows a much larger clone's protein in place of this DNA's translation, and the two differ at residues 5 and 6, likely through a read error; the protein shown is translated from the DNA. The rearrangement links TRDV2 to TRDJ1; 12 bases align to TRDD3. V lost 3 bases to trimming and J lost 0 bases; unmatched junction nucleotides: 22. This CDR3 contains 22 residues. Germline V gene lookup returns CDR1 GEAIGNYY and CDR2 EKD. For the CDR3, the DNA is TGTGCCTGTGACCCCCTTCGACCAAGCATACTGGGGGATACCGTGTACACCGATAAACTCATCTTT. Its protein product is CACDPLRPSILGDTVYTDKLIF.

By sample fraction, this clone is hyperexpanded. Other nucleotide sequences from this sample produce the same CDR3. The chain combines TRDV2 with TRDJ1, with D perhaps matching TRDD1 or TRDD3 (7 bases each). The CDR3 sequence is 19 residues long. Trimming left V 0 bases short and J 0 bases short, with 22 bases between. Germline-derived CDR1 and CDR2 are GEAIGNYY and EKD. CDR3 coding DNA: TGTGCCTGTGACACCGTGAGTGGGGGAAATAGGAGGTACACCGATAAACTCATCTTT. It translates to CACDTVSGGNRRYTDKLIF.

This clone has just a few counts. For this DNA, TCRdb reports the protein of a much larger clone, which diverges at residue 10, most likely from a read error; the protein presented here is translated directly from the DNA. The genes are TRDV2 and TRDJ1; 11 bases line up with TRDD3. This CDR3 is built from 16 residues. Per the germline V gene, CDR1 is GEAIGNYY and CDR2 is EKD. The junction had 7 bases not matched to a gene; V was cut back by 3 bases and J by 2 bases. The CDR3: CACDHVLGDITDKLIF. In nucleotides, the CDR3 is TGTGCCTGTGACCATGTACTGGGGGATATTACCGATAAACTCATCTTT.

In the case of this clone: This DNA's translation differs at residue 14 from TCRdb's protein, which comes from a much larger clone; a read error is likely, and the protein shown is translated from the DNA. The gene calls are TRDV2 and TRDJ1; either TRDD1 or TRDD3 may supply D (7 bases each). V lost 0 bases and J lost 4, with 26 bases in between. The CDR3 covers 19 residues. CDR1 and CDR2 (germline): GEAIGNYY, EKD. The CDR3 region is CACDTVSGGNRRYNDKLIF. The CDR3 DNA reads TGTGCCTGTGACACCGTGAGTGGGGGAAATAGGAGGTACAACGATAAACTCATCTTT.

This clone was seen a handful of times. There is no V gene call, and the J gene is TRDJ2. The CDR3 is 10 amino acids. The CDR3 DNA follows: TGTAGTGCTTTGACAGCACAACTCTTCTTT. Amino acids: CSALTAQLFF.

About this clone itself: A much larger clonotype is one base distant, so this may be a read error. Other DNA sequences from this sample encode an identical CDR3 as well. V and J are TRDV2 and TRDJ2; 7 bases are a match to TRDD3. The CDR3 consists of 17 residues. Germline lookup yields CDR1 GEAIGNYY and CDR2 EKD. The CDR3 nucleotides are TGTGCATGTGACGCTATTTGGGGGACCGGGGCGACAGCACAACTCTTCTTT. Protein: CACDAIWGTGATAQLFF.

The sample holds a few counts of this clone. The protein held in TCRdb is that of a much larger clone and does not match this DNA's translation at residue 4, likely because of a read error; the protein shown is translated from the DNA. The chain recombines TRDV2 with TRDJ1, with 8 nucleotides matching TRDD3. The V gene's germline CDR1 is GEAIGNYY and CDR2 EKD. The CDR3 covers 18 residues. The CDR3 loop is CACGTVMGDPEYTDKLIF. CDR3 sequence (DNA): TGTGCCTGTGGCACCGTCATGGGGGATCCGGAGTACACCGATAAACTCATCTTT.

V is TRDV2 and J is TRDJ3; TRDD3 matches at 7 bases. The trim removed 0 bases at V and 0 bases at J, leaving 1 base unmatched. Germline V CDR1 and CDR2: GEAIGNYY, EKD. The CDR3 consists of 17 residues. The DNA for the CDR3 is TGTGCCTGTGACACCTGGGGGAGCTCCTGGGACACCCGACAGATGTTTTTC. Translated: CACDTWGSSWDTRQMFF.

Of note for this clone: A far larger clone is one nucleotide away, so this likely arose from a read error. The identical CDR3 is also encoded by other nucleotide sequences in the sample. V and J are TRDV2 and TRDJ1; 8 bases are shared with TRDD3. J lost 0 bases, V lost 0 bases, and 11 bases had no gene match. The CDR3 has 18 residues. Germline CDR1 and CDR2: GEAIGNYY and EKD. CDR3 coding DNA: TGTGCCTGTGACACCGTGATGGGGGATCCGGAGTACACCGATAAACTCATCTTT. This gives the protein CACDTVMGDPEYTDKLIF.

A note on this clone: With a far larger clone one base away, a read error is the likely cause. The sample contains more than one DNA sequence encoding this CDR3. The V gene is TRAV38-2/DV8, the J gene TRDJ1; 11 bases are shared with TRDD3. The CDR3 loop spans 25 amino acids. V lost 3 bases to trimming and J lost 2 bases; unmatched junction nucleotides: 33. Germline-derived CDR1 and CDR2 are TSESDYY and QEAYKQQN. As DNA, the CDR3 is TGTGCTTATAGGATGTACGGAGGGTGGGGGATACGCGTATCCCGGGCGTGCCGGGTTACCGATAAACTCATCTTT. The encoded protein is CAYRMYGGWGIRVSRACRVTDKLIF.

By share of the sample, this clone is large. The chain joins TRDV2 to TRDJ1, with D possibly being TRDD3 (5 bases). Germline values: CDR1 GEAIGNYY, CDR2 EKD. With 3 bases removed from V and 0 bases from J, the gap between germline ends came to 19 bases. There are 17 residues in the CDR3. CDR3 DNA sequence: TGTGCCTGTGACCCGGTGGGCCGGGATTCGTACACCGATAAACTCATCTTT. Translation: CACDPVGRDSYTDKLIF.

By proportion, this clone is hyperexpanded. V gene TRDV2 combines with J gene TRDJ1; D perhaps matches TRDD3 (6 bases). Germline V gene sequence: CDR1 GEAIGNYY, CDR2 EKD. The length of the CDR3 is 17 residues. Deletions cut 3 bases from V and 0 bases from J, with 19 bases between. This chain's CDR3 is CACDPLGGGTYTDKLIF. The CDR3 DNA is TGTGCCTGTGACCCCTTGGGCGGGGGAACGTACACCGATAAACTCATCTTT.

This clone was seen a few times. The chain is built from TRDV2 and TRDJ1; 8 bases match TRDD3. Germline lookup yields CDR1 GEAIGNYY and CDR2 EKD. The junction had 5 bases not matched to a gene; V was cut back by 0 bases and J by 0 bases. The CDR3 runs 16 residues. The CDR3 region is CACDTVSGGYTDKLIF. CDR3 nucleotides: TGTGCCTGTGACACCGTGAGTGGGGGATACACCGATAAACTCATCTTT.

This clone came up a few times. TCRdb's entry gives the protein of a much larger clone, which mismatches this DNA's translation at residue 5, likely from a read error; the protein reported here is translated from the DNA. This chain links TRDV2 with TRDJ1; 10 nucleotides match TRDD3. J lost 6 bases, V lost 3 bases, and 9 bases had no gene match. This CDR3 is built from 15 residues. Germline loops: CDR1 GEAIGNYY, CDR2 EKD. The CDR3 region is CACDPIGGYPHKLIF. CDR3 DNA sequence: TGTGCCTGTGACCCTATTGGGGGATACCCCCATAAACTCATCTTT.

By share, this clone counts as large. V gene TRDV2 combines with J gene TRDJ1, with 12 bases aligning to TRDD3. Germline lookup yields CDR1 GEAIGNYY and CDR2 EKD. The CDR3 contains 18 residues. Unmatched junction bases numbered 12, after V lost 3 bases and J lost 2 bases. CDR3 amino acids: CACDPISTGGYPTDKLIF. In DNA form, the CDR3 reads TGTGCCTGTGACCCCATTAGTACTGGGGGATACCCTACCGATAAACTCATCTTT.

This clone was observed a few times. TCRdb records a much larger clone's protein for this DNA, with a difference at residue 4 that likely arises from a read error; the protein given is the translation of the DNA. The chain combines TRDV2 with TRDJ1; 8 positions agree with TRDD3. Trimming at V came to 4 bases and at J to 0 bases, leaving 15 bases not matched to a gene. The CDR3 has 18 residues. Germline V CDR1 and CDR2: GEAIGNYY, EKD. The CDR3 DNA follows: TGTGCCTGTGAAACCGTCATGGGGGATCCGGAGTACACCGATAAACTCATCTTT. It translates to CACETVMGDPEYTDKLIF.

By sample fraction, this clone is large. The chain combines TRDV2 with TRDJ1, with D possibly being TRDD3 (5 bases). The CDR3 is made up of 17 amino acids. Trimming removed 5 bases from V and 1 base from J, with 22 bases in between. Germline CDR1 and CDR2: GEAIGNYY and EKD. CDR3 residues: CACVKGTAGGPTDKLIF. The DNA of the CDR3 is TGTGCCTGTGTTAAGGGCACGGCCGGGGGGCCCACCGATAAACTCATCTTT.

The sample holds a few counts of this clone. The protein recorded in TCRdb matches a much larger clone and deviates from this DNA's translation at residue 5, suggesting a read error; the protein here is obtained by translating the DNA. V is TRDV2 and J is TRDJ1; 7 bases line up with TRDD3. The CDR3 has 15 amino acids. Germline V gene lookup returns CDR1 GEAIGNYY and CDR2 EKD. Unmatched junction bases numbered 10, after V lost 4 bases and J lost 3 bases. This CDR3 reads CACDLLGTPPDKLIF. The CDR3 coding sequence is TGTGCCTGTGATTTACTGGGGACTCCCCCCGATAAACTCATCTTT.

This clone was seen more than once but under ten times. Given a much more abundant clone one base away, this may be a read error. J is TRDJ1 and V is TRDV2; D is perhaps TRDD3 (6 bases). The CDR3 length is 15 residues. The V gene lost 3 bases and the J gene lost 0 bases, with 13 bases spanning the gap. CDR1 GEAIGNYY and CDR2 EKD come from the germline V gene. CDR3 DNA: TGTGCCTGTGACGCCTGGGGATCTTACACCGATAAACTCATCTTT. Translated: CACDAWGSYTDKLIF.

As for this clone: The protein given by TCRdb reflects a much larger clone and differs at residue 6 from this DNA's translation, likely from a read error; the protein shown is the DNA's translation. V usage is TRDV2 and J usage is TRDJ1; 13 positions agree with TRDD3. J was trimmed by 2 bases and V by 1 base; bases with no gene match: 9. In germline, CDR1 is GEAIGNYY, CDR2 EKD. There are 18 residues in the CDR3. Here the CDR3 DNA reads TGTGCCTGTGACACTGCACTGGGGGATACGCGGCTGACCGATAAACTCATCTTT. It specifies CACDTALGDTRLTDKLIF.

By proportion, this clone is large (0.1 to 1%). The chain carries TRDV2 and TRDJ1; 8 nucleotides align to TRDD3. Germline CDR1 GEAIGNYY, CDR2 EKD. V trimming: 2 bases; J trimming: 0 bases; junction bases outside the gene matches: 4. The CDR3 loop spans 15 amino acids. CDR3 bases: TGTGCCTGTGACAGGCTGGGGATACACACCGATAAACTCATCTTT. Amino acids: CACDRLGIHTDKLIF.